This is a list of T cell receptor beta chains from one sample in a study of control samples from healthy donors and cancer patients. TCRdb keeps only in-frame clones here, not all; method: immunoSEQ multiplex PCR. The sample carries 170,000 or so clones, around 94% recorded once. The sequencing input was blood. All receptors derive from a man aged 25 to 45 in good health. Each CDR3 is given with its conserved first and last residue. D genes are given only for firm matches. For some rows the clone size is stated as once, few or many, or as a class when expanded; others skip it.

j_call | v_call | d_call | clone_size | cdr3_nt | cdr3_aa
TRBJ2-7 | TRBV11-2 | TRBD2 | - | TGTGCCAGCAGCCCTGTACTAGCGGGCGCCTACGAGCAGTACTTC | CASSPVLAGAYEQYF
TRBJ2-7 | TRBV5-1 | TRBD2 | - | TGCGCCAGCACCGAGACTAGCGGGATACTTCCTGGCGAGCAGTACTTC | CASTETSGILPGEQYF
TRBJ1-1 | TRBV30 | - | - | TGTGCCTGGAGCAAAAGTCAGGGTCTCACTGAAGCTTTCTTT | CAWSKSQGLTEAFF
TRBJ2-7 | TRBV25-1 | - | - | TGTGCCAGCACGGGGGTAGGGTCCTACGAGCAGTACTTC | CASTGVGSYEQYF
TRBJ1-1 | TRBV7-2 | - | - | TGTGCCAGCACCCCGTACGAGGGGCGCCAGAACACTGAAGCTTTCTTT | CASTPYEGRQNTEAFF
TRBJ2-3 | TRBV10-3 | - | - | TGTGCCATCACGGCGGGGGCCACAGATACGCAGTATTTT | CAITAGATDTQYF
TRBJ1-2 | TRBV28 | - | once | TGTGCCAGCAGTTTAAACAGGGCGAGGGTTGGCTACACCTTC | CASSLNRARVGYTF
TRBJ2-7 | TRBV7-9 | TRBD1 | - | TGTGCCAGCAGCACCGGGACAGGGGACACCTACGAGCAGTACTTC | CASSTGTGDTYEQYF
TRBJ2-6 | TRBV27 | - | - | TGTGCCAGCAGTTCCCACTCTGGGGCCAACGTCCTGACTTTC | CASSSHSGANVLTF
TRBJ2-4 | TRBV7-2 | - | - | TGTGCCAGCAGCGGGATCGGGACGGTCAAAAACATTCAGTACTTC | CASSGIGTVKNIQYF
TRBJ1-3 | TRBV30 | TRBD1 | - | TGTGCCTGGAGTCGGGGGACAGTCTCTGGAAACACCATATATTTT | CAWSRGTVSGNTIYF
TRBJ2-7 | TRBV5-1 | - | - | TGCGCCAGCAGCCCCGGAGGGGGGGCGGGAGTTTACGAGCAGTACTTC | CASSPGGGAGVYEQYF
TRBJ2-3 | TRBV27 | TRBD2 | - | TGTGCCAGCAGTTCAAGACTAGCGGGAGGCTTAGATACGCAGTATTTT | CASSSRLAGGLDTQYF
TRBJ1-1 | TRBV10-3 | - | - | TGTGCCATCAGTGGAGGGCCGAACACTGAAGCTTTCTTT | CAISGGPNTEAFF
TRBJ1-2 | TRBV2 | - | - | TGTGCCAGCACCTCGAACGTAAACTATGGCTACACCTTC | CASTSNVNYGYTF
TRBJ1-4 | TRBV3-1/TRBV3-2 | - | - | TGTGCCAGCAGCCCCTGGGACCGATTGAGTGAAAAACTGTTTTTT | CASSPWDRLSEKLFF
TRBJ1-2 | TRBV7-2 | - | - | TGTGCCAGCAGCTTAACGGCAGCACTCAACTATGGCTACACCTTC | CASSLTAALNYGYTF
TRBJ2-3 | TRBV9 | TRBD2 | once | TGTGCCAGCAGCGTAGGACTAGCGGGGGCCTCCACAGGGACAGATACGCAGTATTTT | CASSVGLAGASTGTDTQYF
TRBJ2-2 | TRBV2 | - | - | TGTGCCAGCAGTGAATCGACCACCGGGGAGCTGTTTTTT | CASSESTTGELFF
TRBJ1-5 | TRBV6-6 | - | few | TGTGCCAGCAGTCCGCCGACAGGCGGGAATCAGCCCCAGCATTTT | CASSPPTGGNQPQHF
TRBJ2-3 | TRBV5-8 | - | - | TGTGCCAGCAGCTTCGGCACCCTTCTAGCAGATACGCAGTATTTT | CASSFGTLLADTQYF
TRBJ1-4 | TRBV28 | TRBD1 | - | TGTGCCAGCAGTCCTCCAACCGACAGGGAGGAAACTAATGAAAAACTGTTTTTT | CASSPPTDREETNEKLFF
TRBJ2-7 | TRBV19 | TRBD2 | - | TGTGCCAGTAGTATAGCCCCCCGTCTAGCGGGAGAAATGCAGTACTTC | CASSIAPRLAGEMQYF
TRBJ1-1 | TRBV7-9 | - | - | TGTGCCAGCAGCCCGGTATGGGACCTCATGAACACTGAAGCTTTCTTT | CASSPVWDLMNTEAFF
TRBJ1-2 | TRBV5-1 | - | once | TGCGCCAGCAGCTTGGGAGGTCACTTCTATGGCTACACCTTC | CASSLGGHFYGYTF
TRBJ1-2 | TRBV6-5 | - | - | TGTGCCAGCAGTCCAGGGACTGGCTACACCTTC | CASSPGTGYTF
TRBJ1-3 | TRBV5-4 | - | - | TGTGCCAGCAGCTTGGATGTCGCCAGCTCAAACTCTGGAAACACCATATATTTT | CASSLDVASSNSGNTIYF
TRBJ2-7 | TRBV9 | - | - | TGTGCCAGCAGCGATAACTACGAGCAGTACTTC | CASSDNYEQYF
TRBJ2-5 | TRBV10-1 | - | - | TGCGCCAGCAGTGAGTCAGGCGGTGGGGGCCAAGAGACCCAGTACTTC | CASSESGGGGQETQYF
TRBJ1-1 | TRBV28 | - | - | TGTGCCAGCAGAACACAGAACACTGAAGCTTTCTTT | CASRTQNTEAFF
TRBJ1-4 | TRBV20-1 | - | - | TGCAGTGCTAGTAAAGGGGCTAATGAAAAACTGTTTTTT | CSASKGANEKLFF
TRBJ1-1 | TRBV7-9 | - | - | TGTGCCAGCAGCTGGGCGCAGGGTTTGAACACTGAAGCTTTCTTT | CASSWAQGLNTEAFF
TRBJ2-2 | TRBV6-2/TRBV6-3 | - | once | TGTGCCAGCAGTTACATCGGGGGGCTTAACGGGGAGCTGTTTTTT | CASSYIGGLNGELFF
TRBJ2-5 | TRBV6-5 | TRBD1 | - | TGTGCCAGCAGTTACCGGGGGACAGGTCAAGAGACCCAGTACTTC | CASSYRGTGQETQYF
TRBJ2-5 | TRBV9 | TRBD2 | - | TGTGCCAGCAGCACCGCCTTGAGCGGGGGGGCTGAAGAGACCCAGTACTTC | CASSTALSGGAEETQYF
TRBJ2-2 | TRBV5-1 | TRBD2 | - | TGCGCCAGCAGCATCCTAGCGGGAGGCAACACCGGGGAGCTGTTTTTT | CASSILAGGNTGELFF
TRBJ1-3 | TRBV7-9 | - | - | TGTGCCAGCAGTCCAGGGGACGTAGTAGACACCATATATTTT | CASSPGDVVDTIYF
TRBJ2-4 | TRBV4-3 | - | once | TGCGCCAGCAGCCAAGGGGGTCTCACGGGGGTAGGCATTCAGTACTTC | CASSQGGLTGVGIQYF
TRBJ1-5 | TRBV7-9 | - | - | TGTGCCAGCAGCTTCTCCGGTAGCAATCAGCCCCAGCATTTT | CASSFSGSNQPQHF
TRBJ2-2 | TRBV5-4 | TRBD1 | - | TGTGCCAGCAGCGTCGACAGGGGGCGGAGGACCGGGGAGCTGTTTTTT | CASSVDRGRRTGELFF
TRBJ1-2 | TRBV7-8 | - | - | TGTGCCAGCAGCTTAGGGTTCGGAGGACAGAACTATGGCTACACCTTC | CASSLGFGGQNYGYTF
TRBJ2-7 | TRBV5-4 | TRBD2 | - | TGTGCCAGCAGCTTGCCCAGCGGGGGGGCCTACGAGCAGTACTTC | CASSLPSGGAYEQYF
TRBJ1-2 | TRBV5-5 | - | few | TGTGCCAGCAGCTTGCTCGGGGAGAACTATGGCTACACCTTC | CASSLLGENYGYTF
TRBJ1-2 | TRBV6-5 | TRBD1 | - | TGTGCCAGCAGTTACTCCAGGACAGGGGGGTCTTCCGGCTACACCTTC | CASSYSRTGGSSGYTF
TRBJ1-2 | TRBV11-2 | TRBD1 | once | TGTGCCAGCAGCTTAGATAGCAGGGGGTACTATGGCTACACCTTC | CASSLDSRGYYGYTF
TRBJ2-2 | TRBV13 | - | - | TGTGCCAGCAGCTCCCGGCGGGCCGGGGAGCTGTTTTTT | CASSSRRAGELFF
TRBJ1-1 | TRBV7-8 | - | - | TGTGCCAGCAGCTCCAGCCGGATGTACACTGAAGCTTTCTTT | CASSSSRMYTEAFF
TRBJ2-1 | TRBV4-1 | TRBD2 | - | TGCGCCAGCAGCGAAGGGACTAGCGGGGGGACCCTCTACAATGAGCAGTTCTTC | CASSEGTSGGTLYNEQFF
TRBJ1-1 | TRBV7-2 | - | - | TGTGCCAGCAGTCAAGACGGGGGAATGGCTTTCTTT | CASSQDGGMAFF
TRBJ2-2 | TRBV2 | - | - | TGTGCCAGCAGTGAAGGAGGGAGGAGGAACACCGGGGAGCTGTTTTTT | CASSEGGRRNTGELFF
TRBJ1-1 | TRBV30 | - | - | TGTGCCTGTCATAGCGCCGGCACTGAAGCTTTCTTT | CACHSAGTEAFF
TRBJ1-2 | TRBV19 | TRBD1 | - | TGTGCCAGTAGTATAATAGCGGCGGCAGGGGGCATTAGTCCCTATGGCTACACCTTC | CASSIIAAAGGISPYGYTF
TRBJ2-7 | TRBV20-1 | - | - | TGCAGTGCTAGCCTAGCGAACGAGCAGTACTTC | CSASLANEQYF
TRBJ2-1 | TRBV7-2 | - | - | TGTGCCAGCAGCTCACCGGGCCGCGTTAGTGAGCAGTTCTTC | CASSSPGRVSEQFF